This is a list of T cell receptor beta chains from one sample in a study of response to subunit inactivated influenza vaccine. TCRdb analysed the RT-PCR reads with MiXCR anew, one entry per CDR3 protein. The sample yields roughly 670,000 distinct CDR3 sequences, around 15% seen once. This specimen consisted of PBMCs from blood, obtained less than 15 days before vaccination. These receptors originate from a man in his forties or fifties who received an inactivated influenza vaccine. Each CDR3 is given with its conserved first and last residue. The D gene is left open where the match is weak. Some rows have no size entry. The others give once, few or many, or a class for an expanded clone.

v_gene: TRBV7-9; j_gene: TRBJ1-1; d_gene: NA; abundance: NA; CDR3nt: TGTGCCAGCACCAACACTGAAGCTTTCTTT; CDR3aa: CASTNTEAFF
v_gene: TRBV6-2/TRBV6-3; j_gene: TRBJ1-1; d_gene: NA; abundance: many; CDR3nt: TGTGCCGCCCTCGGTTTGAACACTGAAGCTTTCTTT; CDR3aa: CAALGLNTEAFF
v_gene: TRBV12-3/TRBV12-4; j_gene: TRBJ2-4; d_gene: NA; abundance: few; CDR3nt: TGTGCCAGCAGTTTCGGGATAGCCAAAAACATTCAGTACTTC; CDR3aa: CASSFGIAKNIQYF
v_gene: TRBV7-9; j_gene: TRBJ1-1; d_gene: NA; abundance: NA; CDR3nt: TGTGCCAGCAGCCTCTTTCCTGACGGGAACACTGAAGCTTTCTTT; CDR3aa: CASSLFPDGNTEAFF
v_gene: TRBV12-3/TRBV12-4; j_gene: TRBJ2-2; d_gene: NA; abundance: NA; CDR3nt: TGTGCCAGCAACGGAGGGCTGCACACCGGGGAGCTGTTTTTT; CDR3aa: CASNGGLHTGELFF
v_gene: TRBV12-3/TRBV12-4; j_gene: TRBJ1-4; d_gene: NA; abundance: NA; CDR3nt: TGTGCCAGCAGGCCTTCGCCGGGAAATGAAAAACTGTTTTTT; CDR3aa: CASRPSPGNEKLFF
v_gene: TRBV7-2; j_gene: TRBJ2-1; d_gene: TRBD1; abundance: NA; CDR3nt: TGTGCCAGCAGCTTAGCGCGGGACAGGGGTCTGAATGAGCAGTTCTTC; CDR3aa: CASSLARDRGLNEQFF
v_gene: TRBV29-1; j_gene: TRBJ1-5; d_gene: NA; abundance: NA; CDR3nt: TGCAGCGTTGAAACGGACAACAATCAGCCCCAGCATTTT; CDR3aa: CSVETDNNQPQHF
v_gene: TRBV7-2; j_gene: TRBJ1-1; d_gene: NA; abundance: NA; CDR3nt: TGTGCCAGCAGCCCAGCGGCCGTGAACACTGAAGCTTTCTTT; CDR3aa: CASSPAAVNTEAFF
v_gene: TRBV12-3/TRBV12-4; j_gene: TRBJ2-7; d_gene: NA; abundance: many; CDR3nt: TGTGCCAGCAGTTTTGGGAAGAGCTACGAGCAGTACTTC; CDR3aa: CASSFGKSYEQYF
v_gene: TRBV12-3/TRBV12-4; j_gene: TRBJ2-5; d_gene: TRBD2; abundance: NA; CDR3nt: TGTGCCAGCACCGTCGGAGCGGGGGCCCAAGAGACCCAGTACTTC; CDR3aa: CASTVGAGAQETQYF
v_gene: TRBV6-2/TRBV6-3; j_gene: TRBJ2-3; d_gene: TRBD2; abundance: NA; CDR3nt: TGTGCCAGCAGCCACCCTACTAGCGGGGCAAGAGATACGCAGTATTTT; CDR3aa: CASSHPTSGARDTQYF
v_gene: TRBV6-1; j_gene: TRBJ1-2; d_gene: NA; abundance: NA; CDR3nt: TGTGCCAGCGGGACGTTTAACTATGGCTACACCTTC; CDR3aa: CASGTFNYGYTF
v_gene: TRBV2; j_gene: TRBJ2-2; d_gene: TRBD1; abundance: NA; CDR3nt: TGTGCCAGCAGTGGACAGGGGGCAGCGAACACCGGGGAGCTGTTTTTT; CDR3aa: CASSGQGAANTGELFF